This T cell receptor beta chain emerged from a study of CD8+ T cells in alopecia areata. Study-wide context: Patients in the treated group were given tofacitinib by mouth, 5 to 10 mg twice a day. The study's findings and limits: Alphabeta T cells residing in normal skin are also sequenced in scalp samples.

The CDR3 sequence is 11 residues long. V gave up 4 bases and J gave up 3 bases, with 7 bases separating them. CDR1 and CDR2 (germline): SQVTM, ANQGSEA. On this clone itself: Its antigen is as yet unknown.

RNA extraction was followed by reverse transcription into cDNA, which acted as the sequencing template. Libraries were prepared by immunoSEQ multiplex PCR; TCRdb keeps only in-frame clonotypes and omits some of them. The sample holds under 250,000 clones; 50% to 70% are singletons and the top ten take around 0.46%. PBMCs, the starting material, were the source of sorted CD4+ and CD8+ T cells. The clonotype was recovered from a human donor with alopecia areata. The V gene is TRBV29-1, the J gene TRBJ2-7; D unresolved. Sequenced material: CD4+ T cells sorted from blood, taken at week 0. This chain's CDR3 is CSVVSLYEQYF. The CDR3 nucleotides read TGCAGCGTTGTCTCGCTCTACGAGCAGTACTTC.